This is a list of T cell receptor beta chains from one sample in a study of blood T cell repertoires in COVID-19. Assay used: immunoSEQ multiplex PCR; TCRdb lists only in-frame clones, some missing. Found here are approximately 56,000 clones, around 92% of them singletons; the top ten hold roughly 10%. Sequencing was carried out using peripheral blood. Receptor source: a man at least 80 years old with active or convalescent COVID-19. CDR3s include the opening cysteine and the closing phenylalanine or tryptophan. The D gene is left open where the match is weak. Clone size is stated in some rows and not others, as once, few, many or a class when expanded.

d_call j_call v_call clone_size cdr3_nt cdr3_aa
TRBD2 TRBJ2-7 TRBV14 - TGTGCCAGCAGTTCGACTAGCGGCTACGAGCAGTACTTC CASSSTSGYEQYF
- TRBJ2-7 TRBV4-1 - TGCGCCAGCAGCCAAGATCGGGGTGATCTCTCCTACGAGCAGTACTTC CASSQDRGDLSYEQYF
TRBD2 TRBJ2-3 TRBV6-2/TRBV6-3 - TGTGCCAGCAGTTCCCGGACTAGCGGAAACACAGATACGCAGTATTTT CASSSRTSGNTDTQYF
- TRBJ2-1 TRBV7-3 once TGTGCCAGCAGCCTGGACAGAAGCAATGAGCAGTTCTTC CASSLDRSNEQFF
TRBD1 TRBJ2-7 TRBV7-2 - TGTGCCAGCAGCCTTCCGGGACAGCCTTCTTCGTACGAGCAGTACTTC CASSLPGQPSSYEQYF
- TRBJ1-3 TRBV28 - TGTGCCAGCAGTATCGGACTCCCTGGAAACACCATATATTTT CASSIGLPGNTIYF
TRBD2 TRBJ2-3 TRBV19 - TGTGCCAGTAGAACTAGCGGGGGTAGCACAGATACGCAGTATTTT CASRTSGGSTDTQYF
- TRBJ1-4 TRBV30 few TGTGCCTGGAGCGCTCAGGGCGAAAAACTGTTTTTT CAWSAQGEKLFF
- TRBJ2-5 TRBV7-9 - TGTGCCAGCAGACTCGGCGGGACAGCAGAGACCCAGTACTTC CASRLGGTAETQYF
- TRBJ1-3 TRBV18 - TGTGCCAGCTCGTCACAGGGAATGAGCTCTGGAAACACCATATATTTT CASSSQGMSSGNTIYF
- TRBJ1-5 TRBV18 - TGTGCCAGCTCACCCGACATGAGCTCTCAGCCCCAGCATTTT CASSPDMSSQPQHF
- TRBJ2-1 TRBV19 - TGTGCCAGTACCACGAAGAGGAGCTCCTACAATGAGCAGTTCTTC CASTTKRSSYNEQFF
- TRBJ1-3 TRBV9 - TGTGCCAGCAGCCAGGGGCGGTCTGGAAACACCATATATTTT CASSQGRSGNTIYF
TRBD1 TRBJ1-4 TRBV24-1 few TGTGCCACCAGTGAGGGGGGACAGGCGGGTAATGAAAAACTGTTTTTT CATSEGGQAGNEKLFF
- TRBJ2-3 TRBV5-4 - TGTGCCAGCAGCTTGGCCTCCGGGACACTTAGCACAGATACGCAGTATTTT CASSLASGTLSTDTQYF
TRBD2 TRBJ2-5 TRBV27 - TGTGCCAGCAGTTCCCTGACTAGCGGGGGGGGAGGGACCCAGTACTTC CASSSLTSGGGGTQYF
TRBD2 TRBJ2-2 TRBV7-2 - TGTGCCAGCAGCTTTACGGGAGGGCCCTCGAACACCGGGGAGCTGTTTTTT CASSFTGGPSNTGELFF